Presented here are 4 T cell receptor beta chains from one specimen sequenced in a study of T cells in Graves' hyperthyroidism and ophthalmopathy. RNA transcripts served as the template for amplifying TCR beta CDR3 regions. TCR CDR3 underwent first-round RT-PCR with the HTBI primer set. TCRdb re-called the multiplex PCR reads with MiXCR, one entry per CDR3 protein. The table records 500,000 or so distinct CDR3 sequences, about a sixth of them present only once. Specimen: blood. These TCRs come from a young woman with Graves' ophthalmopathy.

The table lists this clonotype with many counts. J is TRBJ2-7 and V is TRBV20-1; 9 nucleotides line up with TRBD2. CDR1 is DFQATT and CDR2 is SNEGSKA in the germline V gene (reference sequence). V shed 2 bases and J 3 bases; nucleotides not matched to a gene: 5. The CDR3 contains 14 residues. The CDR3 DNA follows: TGCAGTGCTAGACAACTAGCGGGTGTCTACGAGCAGTACTTC. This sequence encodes CSARQLAGVYEQYF.

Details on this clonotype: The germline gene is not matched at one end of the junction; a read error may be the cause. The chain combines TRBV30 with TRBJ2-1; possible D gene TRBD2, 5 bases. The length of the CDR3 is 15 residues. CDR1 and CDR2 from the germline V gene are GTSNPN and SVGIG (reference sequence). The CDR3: CAWSVSTADYNEQSF. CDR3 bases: TGTGCCTGGAGTGTATCTACCGCTGACTACAATGAGCAGTCCTTC. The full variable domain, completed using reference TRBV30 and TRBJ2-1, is SQTIHQWPATLVQPVGSPLSLECTVEGTSNPNLYWYRQAAGRGLQLLFYSVGIGQISSEVPQNLSASRPQDRQFILSSKKLLLSDSGFYLCAWSVSTADYNEQSFGPGTRLTVL.

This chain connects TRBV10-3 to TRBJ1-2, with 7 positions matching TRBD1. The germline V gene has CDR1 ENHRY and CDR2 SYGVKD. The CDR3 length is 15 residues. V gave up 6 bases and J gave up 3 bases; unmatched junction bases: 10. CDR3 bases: TGTGCCATCAGCCGTAGGGACAGTAACGACTATGGCTACACCTTC. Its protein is CAISRRDSNDYGYTF.

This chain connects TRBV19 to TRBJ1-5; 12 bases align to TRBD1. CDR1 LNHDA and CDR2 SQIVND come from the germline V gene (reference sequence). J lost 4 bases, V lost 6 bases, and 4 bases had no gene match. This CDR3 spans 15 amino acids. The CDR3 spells CASRGQGAGNQPQHF. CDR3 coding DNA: TGTGCCAGTAGGGGACAGGGGGCTGGGAATCAGCCCCAGCATTTT.